A selection of T cell receptor beta chains follows, all from one sample in a study of blood T cell repertoires in COVID-19. Profiled with immunoSEQ multiplex PCR; TCRdb holds only in-frame clones, not every one. This repertoire shows some 210,000 clones, approximately 91% found once; its top ten account for around 6%. Sequencing was done on a sample of peripheral blood. The receptors shown here come from a man aged 55 to 70 who had recovered from COVID-19. The CDR3 runs from the conserved cysteine through the conserved F or W. A D gene is named only where the DNA matches it firmly. Where a row states a size, it is once, few, many or the class of an expanded clone; other rows omit it.

clone_size | d_call | j_call | v_call | cdr3_aa | cdr3_nt
. | . | TRBJ2-7 | TRBV19 | CASSIATEYEQYF | TGTGCCAGTAGTATCGCGACAGAATACGAGCAGTACTTC
. | . | TRBJ2-7 | TRBV9 | CASTPTDREGEQYF | TGTGCCAGCACCCCGACGGACAGGGAGGGCGAGCAGTACTTC
. | TRBD1 | TRBJ2-5 | TRBV29-1 | CSVEKNRDRDRETQYF | TGCAGCGTTGAGAAGAACCGGGACAGGGACAGGGAGACCCAGTACTTC
. | . | TRBJ1-5 | TRBV28 | CASSLSGAGNQPQHF | TGTGCCAGCAGTTTATCAGGGGCTGGCAATCAGCCCCAGCATTTT
. | TRBD1 | TRBJ1-5 | TRBV5-8 | CASSRGTGEGGQPQHF | TGTGCCAGCAGCAGAGGGACAGGGGAGGGAGGACAGCCCCAGCATTTT
. | . | TRBJ1-6 | TRBV3-1/TRBV3-2 | CASSQFGGSPLHF | TGTGCCAGCAGCCAATTTGGGGGCTCACCCCTCCACTTT
once | TRBD2 | TRBJ2-7 | TRBV7-9 | CASSPGTRGYEQYF | TGTGCCAGCAGCCCCGGGACTAGAGGCTACGAGCAGTACTTC
. | TRBD1 | TRBJ2-7 | TRBV5-1 | CASSTQTGPYEQYF | TGCGCCAGCAGCACTCAGACAGGGCCCTACGAGCAGTACTTC
. | . | TRBJ1-6 | TRBV19 | CASSTGQSLNSPLHF | TGTGCCAGTAGTACCGGACAGAGCCTTAATTCACCCCTCCACTTT
. | TRBD2 | TRBJ2-5 | TRBV11-2 | CASSLGLAGETQYF | TGTGCCAGCAGCTTGGGACTAGCGGGGGAGACCCAGTACTTC
. | . | TRBJ2-2 | TRBV12-5 | CASGIGQFNTGELFF | TGTGCTAGTGGTATAGGACAGTTTAACACCGGGGAGCTGTTTTTT
. | TRBD1 | TRBJ1-4 | TRBV11-3 | CASRKTGTGGTNEKLFF | TGTGCCAGCAGGAAAACCGGGACAGGGGGTACTAATGAAAAACTGTTTTTT
. | TRBD1 | TRBJ2-7 | TRBV5-1 | CASSFGGRDRGGEQYF | TGCGCCAGCAGCTTTGGGGGGCGGGACAGGGGCGGCGAGCAGTACTTC
. | . | TRBJ2-5 | TRBV7-3 | CASSSQGGSGETQYF | TGTGCCAGCAGCTCCCAGGGGGGATCGGGGGAGACCCAGTACTTC
. | . | TRBJ2-3 | TRBV9 | CASSVVGSWMPDTQYF | TGTGCCAGCAGCGTAGTCGGTAGCTGGATGCCAGATACGCAGTATTTT
. | TRBD2 | TRBJ2-7 | TRBV27 | CASSLNARGGVEQYF | TGTGCCAGCAGTTTAAATGCCCGGGGAGGGGTCGAGCAGTACTTC
. | TRBD1 | TRBJ1-5 | TRBV10-3 | CAISDSNRGFQPQHF | TGTGCCATCAGTGACAGTAACAGGGGGTTTCAGCCCCAGCATTTT
. | TRBD2 | TRBJ2-5 | TRBV20-1 | CSASSSGGLETQYF | TGCAGTGCCAGTTCCAGCGGGGGCCTAGAGACCCAGTACTTC
. | TRBD1 | TRBJ2-1 | TRBV19 | CASSMRRQGTYNEQFF | TGTGCCAGTAGTATGCGGAGACAGGGGACCTACAATGAGCAGTTCTTC
. | . | TRBJ1-1 | TRBV7-8 | CASSLAYNRGRGTEAFF | TGTGCCAGCAGCTTAGCGTATAATCGGGGAAGGGGGACTGAAGCTTTCTTT
. | TRBD1 | TRBJ1-3 | TRBV12-3/TRBV12-4 | CASSLRQGDTIYF | TGTGCCAGCAGTTTACGACAGGGGGACACCATATATTTT
. | . | TRBJ1-3 | TRBV6-5 | CASTRGGRGNTIYF | TGTGCCAGCACTAGGGGGGGTAGAGGAAACACCATATATTTT
. | . | TRBJ2-4 | TRBV6-2/TRBV6-3 | CASSYLPSTKNIQYF | TGTGCCAGCAGTTACCTTCCTAGCACCAAAAACATTCAGTACTTC
. | . | TRBJ1-3 | TRBV19 | CASSIKIQGRVYGNTIYF | TGTGCCAGTAGTATAAAAATCCAGGGGAGAGTATATGGAAACACCATATATTTT
. | . | TRBJ1-1 | TRBV6-2/TRBV6-3 | CASSSQGSEAFF | TGTGCCAGCAGTTCGCAGGGATCCGAAGCTTTCTTT
. | TRBD1 | TRBJ1-6 | TRBV6-1 | CASIPGGNSPLHF | TGTGCCAGCATCCCAGGGGGAAATTCACCCCTCCACTTT
. | . | TRBJ1-6 | TRBV19 | CASKSSSYNSPLHF | TGTGCCAGTAAATCTAGCTCCTATAATTCACCCCTCCACTTT
. | . | TRBJ2-7 | TRBV4-3 | CASSFVRTPGDEQYF | TGCGCCAGCAGCTTTGTCAGGACGCCCGGGGACGAGCAGTACTTC
. | . | TRBJ2-3 | TRBV7-3 | CASSASEQTQYF | TGTGCCAGCAGCGCTAGCGAGCAAACGCAGTATTTT
once | TRBD1 | TRBJ2-5 | TRBV5-1 | CASSLGGASQETQYF | TGCGCCAGCAGCTTAGGGGGCGCGAGCCAAGAGACCCAGTACTTC
. | . | TRBJ1-1 | TRBV5-1 | CASSPLGGEAFF | TGCGCCAGCAGCCCCCTAGGGGGTGAAGCTTTCTTT